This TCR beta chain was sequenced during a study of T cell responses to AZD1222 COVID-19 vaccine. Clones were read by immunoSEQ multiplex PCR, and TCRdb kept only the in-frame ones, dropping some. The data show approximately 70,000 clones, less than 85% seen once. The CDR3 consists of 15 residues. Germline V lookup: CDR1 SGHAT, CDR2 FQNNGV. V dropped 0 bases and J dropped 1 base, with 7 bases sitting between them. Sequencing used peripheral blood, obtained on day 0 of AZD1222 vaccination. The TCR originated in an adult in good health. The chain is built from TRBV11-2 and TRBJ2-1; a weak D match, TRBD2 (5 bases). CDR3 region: CASSLERASYNEQFF. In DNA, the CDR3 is TGTGCCAGCAGCTTAGAGCGGGCTTCCTACAATGAGCAGTTCTTC.